This T cell receptor (beta chain) came from a study of OX40 agonist ivuxolimab in advanced cancers. The CDR3 sequence is 14 residues long. Looked up from germline, CDR1 is SQVTM and CDR2 is ANQGSEA. V lost 0 bases and J lost 2, with 8 bases in between. Libraries were prepared by immunoSEQ multiplex PCR; TCRdb keeps only in-frame clonotypes and omits some of them. The repertoire holds some 150,000 clones, about 92% seen once, with 0.9% to 1.2% in the top ten. This receptor was identified in an adult with an advanced solid tumor such as melanoma, head and neck, liver or kidney cancer. Material: CD4+ or CD8+ T cells sorted from blood, obtained in a trial of the OX40 agonist ivuxolimab. The V gene is TRBV29-1, the J gene TRBJ2-1; D remains unclear. The DNA of the CDR3 is TGCAGCGTTGAAGATTACCCAGCCTACAATGAGCAGTTCTTC. It is translated as CSVEDYPAYNEQFF.